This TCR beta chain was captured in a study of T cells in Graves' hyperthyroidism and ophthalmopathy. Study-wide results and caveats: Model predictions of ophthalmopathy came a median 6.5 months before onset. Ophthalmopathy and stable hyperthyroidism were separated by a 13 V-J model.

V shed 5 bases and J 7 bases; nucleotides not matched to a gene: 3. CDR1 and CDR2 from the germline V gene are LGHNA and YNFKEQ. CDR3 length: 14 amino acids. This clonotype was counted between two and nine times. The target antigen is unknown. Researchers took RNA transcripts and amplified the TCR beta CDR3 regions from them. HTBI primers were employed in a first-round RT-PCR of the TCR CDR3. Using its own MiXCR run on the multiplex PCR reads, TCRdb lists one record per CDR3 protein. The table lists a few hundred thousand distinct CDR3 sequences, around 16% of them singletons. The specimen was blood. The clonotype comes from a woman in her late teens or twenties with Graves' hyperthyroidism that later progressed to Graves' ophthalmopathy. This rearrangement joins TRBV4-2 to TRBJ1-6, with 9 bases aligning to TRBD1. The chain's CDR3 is CASSWDRANSPLHF. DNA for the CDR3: TGTGCCAGCAGCTGGGACAGGGCGAATTCACCCCTCCACTTT.